The entry below gives a single T cell receptor beta chain sequence along with its context. Its target is not known. Germline V CDR1 and CDR2: SGHDN, FVKESK. The CDR3 is 15 amino acids. Trimming cost V 2 bases and J 2 bases, with 13 bases left between them. This sample is part of a study of cytomegalovirus exposure and HLA in healthy donors. The PCR ran on 60 Vbeta and 13 Jbeta primers. The data were produced by immunoSEQ multiplex PCR, yet TCRdb's version contains in-frame clones alone and is incomplete. The profile covers about 110,000 clones, with approximately 71% appearing a single time and around 5.4% taken by the ten largest. Whole-study results and caveats: In vitro checks showed that a few CMV-associated chains really do target CMV antigens. As a later analysis showed, several of the most significant clusters appeared to be linked to common viral pathogens.

This sequence joins TRBV14 and TRBJ2-7, with D unresolved. The specimen sequenced was PBMCs. This clonotype originated in a woman between 70 and 85 years old in good health and CMV-seropositive. CDR3 sequence (DNA): TGTGCCAGCAGCCAAAAATATGACTGGGCCTACGAGCAGTACTTC. Residues: CASSQKYDWAYEQYF.